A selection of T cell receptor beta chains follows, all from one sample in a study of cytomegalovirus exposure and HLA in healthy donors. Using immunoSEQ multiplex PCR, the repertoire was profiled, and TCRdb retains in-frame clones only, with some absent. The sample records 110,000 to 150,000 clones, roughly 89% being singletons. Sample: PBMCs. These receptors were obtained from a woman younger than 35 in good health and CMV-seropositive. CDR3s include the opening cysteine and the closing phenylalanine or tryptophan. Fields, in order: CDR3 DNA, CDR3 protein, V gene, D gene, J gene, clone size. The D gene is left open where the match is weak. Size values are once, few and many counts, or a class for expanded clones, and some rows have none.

TGCGCCAGCAGCGTCGGGAACCCTGCGGGCGCAGATACGCAGTATTTT | CASSVGNPAGADTQYF | TRBV5-1 | - | TRBJ2-3 | -
TGTGCCAGCAGCCGCGCTAGCGGGCTAGGCACAGATACGCAGTATTTT | CASSRASGLGTDTQYF | TRBV7-3 | TRBD2 | TRBJ2-3 | few
TGTGCCAGCAGCCTGCAAGGGGTTATTGAAGCTTTCTTT | CASSLQGVIEAFF | TRBV5-4 | - | TRBJ1-1 | -
TGTGCCAGTCGTCCGTATCAGCGGGGGATTTACAATGAGCAGTTCTTC | CASRPYQRGIYNEQFF | TRBV7-4 | TRBD2 | TRBJ2-1 | -
TGTGCCAGCAGTTGGGACAGGGGGCTTAAAAACATTCAGTACTTC | CASSWDRGLKNIQYF | TRBV2 | TRBD1 | TRBJ2-4 | -
TGTGCCAGCAGACGGTCGTCTTTCGACACTGAAGCTTTCTTT | CASRRSSFDTEAFF | TRBV6-1 | - | TRBJ1-1 | -
TGTGCCAGTACAGGAGGAGGACAGCCCCAGCATTTT | CASTGGGQPQHF | TRBV19 | - | TRBJ1-5 | -
TGTGCCAGCAGTGGAGGGCCTCCCCCGGGAGATACGCAGTATTTT | CASSGGPPPGDTQYF | TRBV6-1 | - | TRBJ2-3 | once
TGTGCCACCAGCCCCTACAGGGGGCTTATTGAACTGTTTTTT | CATSPYRGLIELFF | TRBV15 | TRBD1 | TRBJ1-4 | -
TGCGCCAGCAGCTCTACCGGGGGGGAAAAACTGTTTTTT | CASSSTGGEKLFF | TRBV5-1 | - | TRBJ1-4 | -
TGTGCCAGCGGACCACGGCCCAGACCAGGGATAAACACCGGGGAGCTGTTTTTT | CASGPRPRPGINTGELFF | TRBV25-1 | - | TRBJ2-2 | -
TGTGCCAGCAGCCCCGCCGGGGTGGCAAACACCGGGGAGCTGTTTTTT | CASSPAGVANTGELFF | TRBV5-4 | - | TRBJ2-2 | -
TGTGCCAGCAGTCTAGATGGCGGTGGGGGCTACACCTTC | CASSLDGGGGYTF | TRBV7-9 | - | TRBJ1-2 | -
TGTGCCACCACTAGCGGGGGGAACAATGAGCAGTTCTTC | CATTSGGNNEQFF | TRBV19 | TRBD2 | TRBJ2-1 | -
TGTGCCAGTGGCCTAGGAGCGGGAACAGATACGCAGTATTTT | CASGLGAGTDTQYF | TRBV19 | TRBD2 | TRBJ2-3 | -
TGTGCCAGCAAGCCTGGGACAGGGGTATCACCCCTCCACTTT | CASKPGTGVSPLHF | TRBV5-6 | TRBD1 | TRBJ1-6 | -
TGTGCCAGCAGCGGCTCTCGGGGGAGGGAGACCCAGTACTTC | CASSGSRGRETQYF | TRBV7-2 | - | TRBJ2-5 | -
TGTGCCAGCAGAGAGACTAGCGGGGGCACAGATACGCAGTATTTT | CASRETSGGTDTQYF | TRBV2 | TRBD2 | TRBJ2-3 | once
TGTGCCAGCAGTTCAGAGCTTAACTATGGCTACATCTTC | CASSSELNYGYIF | TRBV7-9 | - | TRBJ1-2 | -
TGTGCCAGCAGCTACGGACAGGGGGTCAATCAGCCCCAGCATTTT | CASSYGQGVNQPQHF | TRBV5-6 | TRBD1 | TRBJ1-5 | -
TGTGCCAGCAGCCGACAGGGGCCCTACGAGCAGTACTTC | CASSRQGPYEQYF | TRBV7-9 | TRBD1 | TRBJ2-7 | -
TGTGCCAGCAGCCAAAACCGGGACAGGGGGTCTGGGGCCAACGTCCTGACTTTC | CASSQNRDRGSGANVLTF | TRBV9 | TRBD1 | TRBJ2-6 | once
TGTGCCAGCAGCTTACTTCCTCCGAACCAGTATGGCTACACCTTC | CASSLLPPNQYGYTF | TRBV7-9 | - | TRBJ1-2 | -
TGCGCCAGCAGCTTGGAGTACAGTGGAAACTATGGCTACACCTTC | CASSLEYSGNYGYTF | TRBV5-1 | - | TRBJ1-2 | -
TGTGCCAGCAGCCTGGGGAATAGCGGGGGCTACGAGCAGTACTTC | CASSLGNSGGYEQYF | TRBV5-5 | TRBD2 | TRBJ2-7 | -
TGCGCCAGCAGCTCCGCGAGGGACACCGGGGAGCTGTTTTTT | CASSSARDTGELFF | TRBV5-1 | - | TRBJ2-2 | -
TGTGCCAGCTCACCCGGACAGGGGAGTCGGGGCTACACCTTC | CASSPGQGSRGYTF | TRBV18 | TRBD1 | TRBJ1-2 | -
TGTGCCAGCAGCTGGGGTACCGGGACAGGGGTGTATGGCTACACCTTC | CASSWGTGTGVYGYTF | TRBV7-9 | TRBD1 | TRBJ1-2 | -
TGTGCCAGCAGTTCCCCCGGGGGGACGTATGGCTACACCTTC | CASSSPGGTYGYTF | TRBV28 | - | TRBJ1-2 | -
TGTGCCAGCAGCCGCCAGGGGACCGGACAAGAGACCCAGTACTTC | CASSRQGTGQETQYF | TRBV14 | - | TRBJ2-5 | few
TGTGCCAGCAGCTTTGGTTTCCAGGGAGCTTTCTTT | CASSFGFQGAFF | TRBV5-4 | - | TRBJ1-1 | few
TGTGCCACCAGCAAATCGCCAGGGGAGACTGAAGCTTTCTTT | CATSKSPGETEAFF | TRBV15 | - | TRBJ1-1 | -
TGTGCCAGCAGCTTGCCAGCGGACTACGAGCAGTACTTC | CASSLPADYEQYF | TRBV5-4 | - | TRBJ2-7 | -
TGTGCCAGCAGCTCGGGAGACTTAGCCAAAAACATTCAGTACTTC | CASSSGDLAKNIQYF | TRBV7-2 | - | TRBJ2-4 | -
TGTGCCAGCCGGGTGCGCGATAAGAACACTGAAGCTTTCTTT | CASRVRDKNTEAFF | TRBV7-2 | - | TRBJ1-1 | -